Presented here are 22 T cell receptor beta chains from one specimen sequenced in a study of blood T cell repertoires in COVID-19. Measured with immunoSEQ multiplex PCR; TCRdb has only the in-frame clones, and not every one. The sample yields approximately 400,000 clones, roughly 92% seen once. Sequenced input: PBMCs or T cells enriched from blood (not recorded which). The origin of the receptors is a woman aged 40 to 55 who had been exposed to COVID-19.

The rearrangement links TRBV2 to TRBJ1-5; tentatively, D is TRBD1 (5 bases). The ends were cut back, 5 bases at V and 1 base at J, with 12 bases in the middle. The CDR3 runs 15 residues. Germline V gene data show CDR1 as SNHLY and CDR2 as FYNNEI. The CDR3 bases are TGTGCCAGCAGTTCCGACAGATTCAGCAATCAGCCCCAGCATTTT. Its translation is CASSSDRFSNQPQHF.

A remark on this clone: The identical CDR3 is also encoded by other nucleotide sequences in the sample. This sequence joins TRBV2 and TRBJ1-5; 9 nucleotides match TRBD1. CDR3 length: 14 amino acids. Trimming took 6 bases from V and 3 from J; bases not matched to a gene: 3. Germline V CDR1 and CDR2: SNHLY, FYNNEI. The CDR3 DNA is TGTGCCAGCAGCGGGACAGGGAACAATCAGCCCCAGCATTTT. Translating gives CASSGTGNNQPQHF.

This rearrangement joins TRBV4-1 to TRBJ1-5; D remains unclear. Deletions cut 0 bases from V and 1 base from J, with 7 bases between. Germline-derived CDR1 and CDR2 are MGHRA and YSYEKL. The CDR3 sequence is 15 residues long. The CDR3, as DNA: TGCGCCAGCAGCCAAGAATCAAGCAGCAATCAGCCCCAGCATTTT. The encoded protein is CASSQESSSNQPQHF.

The rearrangement uses TRBV15 and TRBJ1-2; 7 nucleotides match TRBD1. The V segment lost 0 bases and the J segment 8 bases; nucleotides outside the gene matches: 15. The CDR3 is 17 amino acids. CDR1 and CDR2 from the germline V gene are LNHNV and YYDKDF (reference sequence). CDR3 DNA sequence: TGTGCCACCAGCAGAGACCTCCAAGGGGGCGGCAGCCGGGGCTACACCTTC. The encoded protein is CATSRDLQGGGSRGYTF.

In this sample, this clone turned up once. This rearrangement joins TRBV19 to TRBJ2-7; TRBD1 might be the D (6 bases). The V end was cut by 4 bases, the J end by 3 bases, with 7 bases between. The CDR3 spans 12 residues. CDR1 and CDR2 (germline): LNHDA, SQIVND (reference sequence). The CDR3 DNA is TGTGCCAGTAGTAACAGGGACTACGAGCAGTACTTC. This translates into CASSNRDYEQYF.

The V gene is TRBV6-5, the J gene TRBJ1-1; 8 bases fit TRBD1. The CDR3 has 13 amino acids. V lost 6 bases and J lost 5; bases outside the gene matches: 5. Germline assignment: CDR1 MNHEY and CDR2 SVGAGI. The CDR3 nucleotides are TGTGCCAGCAGAGACAGGGGAGTAACTGAAGCTTTCTTT. Amino acid sequence: CASRDRGVTEAFF.

This clone was detected a few times. The chain carries TRBV10-1 and TRBJ2-1; D is possibly TRBD2 (6 bases). Trimming took 6 bases from V and 9 from J, leaving 15 bases between them. This CDR3 is 13 amino acids long. The germline V gene encodes CDR1 WNHNN and CDR2 SYGVQD (reference sequence). Written as DNA, the CDR3 is TGCGCCAGCAGCGATACTAGCCTCAGTGAGCAGTTCTTC. This sequence encodes CASSDTSLSEQFF.

The chain employs TRBV7-9 and TRBJ2-1, with D possibly being TRBD2 (6 bases). The V and J ends lost 7 bases and 0 bases respectively, with 13 bases between them. This CDR3 is built from 15 residues. CDR1 and CDR2 from the germline V gene are SEHNR and FQNEAQ (reference sequence). The CDR3 DNA follows: TGTGCCAGCACTAGAAGCGGGTCCTCCTACAATGAGCAGTTCTTC. Translating it yields CASTRSGSSYNEQFF.

This chain connects TRBV10-3 to TRBJ1-1; 7 bases match TRBD1. Germline CDR1 reads ENHRY; CDR2 reads SYGVKD. V shed 3 bases, J shed 5 bases, and the junction held 6 bases outside the gene matches. CDR3 length: 14 amino acids. CDR3: CAISEPAGGTEAFF. The CDR3 DNA sequence: TGTGCCATCAGTGAACCAGCAGGGGGAACTGAAGCTTTCTTT.

The chain uses TRBV18 and TRBJ2-7; tentatively, D is TRBD1 (5 bases). V dropped 6 bases and J dropped 0 bases, with 12 bases sitting between them. The CDR3 is made up of 14 amino acids. Germline-derived CDR1 and CDR2 are KGHSH and LQKENI. The CDR3 sequence is CASSELTASYEQYF. The DNA of the CDR3 is TGTGCCAGCTCTGAGTTGACAGCCTCCTACGAGCAGTACTTC.

The V and J genes are TRBV24-1 and TRBJ1-5, with D unresolved. This CDR3 is 13 amino acids long. Trimming left V 6 bases short and J 4 bases short, with 9 bases between. Germline V CDR1 and CDR2: KGHDR, SFDVKD. CDR3 protein: CATSPFTNQPQHF. The CDR3 DNA is TGTGCCACCAGTCCTTTTACTAATCAGCCCCAGCATTTT.

The chain employs TRBV18 and TRBJ2-5; TRBD1 agrees at 7 bases. Per germline, CDR1 KGHSH and CDR2 LQKENI. The CDR3 length is 15 residues. V trimming: 2 bases; J trimming: 1 base; junction bases outside the gene matches: 4. The CDR3 loop is CASSPRGPPQETQYF. CDR3 coding DNA: TGTGCCAGCTCACCAAGGGGGCCCCCCCAAGAGACCCAGTACTTC.

The chain uses TRBV12-3 or TRBV12-4 and TRBJ2-1, with unresolved D. This CDR3 is built from 12 residues. V was shortened by 4 bases and J by 8 bases, with 9 bases between the two germline ends. CDR3 sequence: CASSSSLYEQFF. The CDR3, as DNA: TGTGCCAGCAGTTCCTCCTTGTATGAGCAGTTCTTC.

The rearrangement uses TRBV18 and TRBJ1-5, with TRBD1 matching 11 bases. Germline CDR1 and CDR2: KGHSH and LQKENI. CDR3 length equals 16 residues. Germline trimming cut 2 bases from V and 6 bases from J; bases unmatched to any gene: 6. The CDR3 loop is CASSPSPGQGGQPQHF. Here the CDR3 DNA reads TGTGCCAGCTCACCATCCCCGGGACAGGGGGGTCAGCCCCAGCATTTT.

CDR3 coding DNA: TGTGCCAGCAGTGATATAGGCGGGGGGGCCGGGGAGCTGTTTTTT. Translating gives CASSDIGGGAGELFF. The V gene is TRBV2, the J gene TRBJ2-2, with TRBD2 identical over 9 bases. In germline, CDR1 is SNHLY, CDR2 FYNNEI. The CDR3 sequence is 15 residues long. Trimming cost V 3 bases and J 6 bases; bases outside gene matches: 5. The variable domain in full, with the rest retrieved from reference TRBV2 and TRBJ2-2, is EPEVTQTPSHQVTQMGQEVILRCVPISNHLYFYWYRQILGQKVEFLVSFYNNEISEKSEIFDDQFSVERPDGSNFTLKIRSTKLEDSAMYFCASSDIGGGAGELFFGEGSRLTVL.

The chain links TRBV5-1 to TRBJ1-2, with 7 bases that match TRBD1. Trimming removed 4 bases from V and 8 bases from J; junction bases left unmatched: 11. This CDR3 has 14 amino acids. The germline V gene has CDR1 SGHRS and CDR2 YFSETQ. The CDR3 is CASSRDRVYKGYTF. CDR3 DNA sequence: TGCGCCAGCAGCAGGGACAGAGTTTACAAAGGCTACACCTTC.

The J gene is TRBJ2-7, the V gene TRBV7-9; 7 bases agree with TRBD2. CDR1 SEHNR and CDR2 FQNEAQ come from the germline V gene (reference sequence). The CDR3 extends over 17 amino acids. Trimming cost V 2 bases and J 1 base; bases outside gene matches: 11. CDR3 region: CASSLKREGQKSYEQYF. The CDR3 DNA reads TGTGCCAGCAGCTTAAAAAGGGAGGGCCAAAAGTCCTACGAGCAGTACTTC.

The CDR3 DNA is TGTGCCAGTAGTATAGGTCTTTTAAGCACAGATACGCAGTATTTT. This gives the protein CASSIGLLSTDTQYF. The rearrangement uses TRBV19 and TRBJ2-3; D is uncertain. CDR1 and CDR2 (germline): LNHDA, SQIVND (reference sequence). Trimming took off 1 base at V and 0 bases at J, with 8 bases between the two ends. This CDR3 has 15 amino acids. Full variable domain (rest looked up from reference TRBV19 and TRBJ2-3): DGGITQSPKYLFRKEGQNVTLSCEQNLNHDAMYWYRQDPGQGLRLIYYSQIVNDFQKGDIAEGYSVSREKKESFPLTVTSAQKNPTAFYLCASSIGLLSTDTQYFGPGTRLTVL.

This sequence joins TRBV30 and TRBJ1-2, with D possibly TRBD1 on 6 matching bases. Germline values: CDR1 GTSNPN, CDR2 SVGIG (reference sequence). This CDR3 is 16 amino acids long. Trimming shortened V by 7 bases and J by 0 bases, and 21 bases separated the two germline ends. CDR3 region: CASRMQGLAPNYGYTF. CDR3 nucleotide sequence: TGTGCCTCTCGCATGCAGGGGCTAGCCCCTAACTATGGCTACACCTTC.

The chain employs TRBV7-6 and TRBJ2-2, with 9 bases that match TRBD1. Trimming cost V 3 bases and J 6 bases; bases outside gene matches: 11. Germline V gives CDR1 SGHVS, CDR2 FNYEAQ. The CDR3 is 17 amino acids. The CDR3 protein is CASSFQGQGFLAGELFF. CDR3 nucleotide sequence: TGTGCCAGCAGCTTCCAGGGACAGGGATTTTTAGCCGGGGAGCTGTTTTTT.

The V gene is TRBV28, the J gene TRBJ1-1; a weak D match, TRBD1 (5 bases). Trimming removed 7 bases at V and 8 bases at J, with 11 bases between. The CDR3 runs to 11 residues. CDR1 is MDHEN and CDR2 is SYDVKM in the germline V gene. The CDR3 protein is CASKSTEEAFF. The CDR3 coding sequence is TGTGCCAGCAAGTCGACAGAAGAAGCTTTCTTT.

This sequence joins TRBV2 and TRBJ2-1, with 8 bases that match TRBD2. The germline V gene has CDR1 SNHLY and CDR2 FYNNEI. The CDR3 has 15 residues. The trim removed 2 bases at V and 7 bases at J, leaving 7 bases unmatched. DNA for the CDR3: TGTGCCAGCAGTGAAACAGCGGGGGACGGGAATGAGCAGTTCTTC. It codes for CASSETAGDGNEQFF.